The text below deals with one T cell receptor beta chain. What it binds is unknown. In the PCR, 60 Vbeta and 13 Jbeta primers were used. Method: immunoSEQ multiplex PCR; TCRdb's copy keeps in-frame clones and lacks some. Counted here are hundreds of thousands of clones, about 79% occurring once; the ten biggest clones make up 1.5% to 2%. The data were taken from a study of cytomegalovirus exposure and HLA in healthy donors. Findings of the study overall: In presence/absence analyses, roughly uniform sequencing depth across donors was assumed. In a later analysis, HLA-associated TCR beta chains were more clonally expanded than equally common others. Rates of TCR association differed by HLA locus in a later analysis, with DRB1 highest and HLA-C lowest. Certain sequence variants were highly shared and formed a cluster, and this cluster was likely a sequencing artifact.

Sequenced input: PBMCs. The TCR sequence derives from a man aged 18 to 30 in good health and CMV-seronegative.

The CDR3 protein is CASSLTSGSFNEQFF. The CDR3 DNA follows: TGTGCCAGCAGCTTGACTAGCGGGAGCTTCAATGAGCAGTTCTTC. The genes are TRBV28 and TRBJ2-1; 12 bases are shared with TRBD2. The CDR3 sequence is 15 residues long. Germline V gene sequence: CDR1 MDHEN, CDR2 SYDVKM. V shed 6 bases and J 6 bases; nucleotides not matched to a gene: 6.